This TCR beta chain was sequenced for a study of regulatory T cells in long-lasting Graves disease. To make TCR beta libraries, researchers used iRepertoire HTBI primers and Arm-PCR of CDR3 regions. TCRdb itself ran the multiplex PCR reads through MiXCR, one entry per CDR3 protein. The sample lists approximately 360,000 distinct CDR3 sequences; 20% to 25% were seen once. Time point noted: persistent/refractory GD, antithyroid drugs over 5 years with positive TRAb. PBMC-derived RNA was used for the TCR library. Germline assignment: CDR1 SNHLY and CDR2 FYNNEI. The CDR3 is 16 residues long. V trimming: 5 bases; J trimming: 3 bases; junction bases outside the gene matches: 6.

This sample comprised peripheral blood mononuclear cells (PBMCs), obtained when the disease was refractory, from a patient treated with antithyroid drugs. This sequence joins TRBV2 and TRBJ2-3, with 12 bases that match TRBD2. The sequence was obtained from a middle-aged woman with Graves disease. CDR3 region: CASSRLAGVGTDTQYF. CDR3 DNA sequence: TGTGCCAGCAGTAGACTAGCGGGAGTTGGGACAGATACGCAGTATTTT.